The 29 T cell receptor beta chains given below trace back to one sample, sequenced in a study of T cell responses to AZD1222 COVID-19 vaccine. Clones were read by immunoSEQ multiplex PCR, and TCRdb kept only the in-frame ones, dropping some. The sample lists under 150,000 clones; roughly 91% were seen once. The sample in question was peripheral blood, obtained on day 0 of AZD1222 vaccination. These receptors were collected from an adult in good health.

This chain joins TRBV5-1 and TRBJ1-1; TRBD1 is a possible D gene (5 bases). Germline V gene lookup returns CDR1 SGHRS and CDR2 YFSETQ. The ends were cut back, 4 bases at V and 2 bases at J, with 12 bases in the middle. The CDR3 sequence is 14 residues long. In DNA, the CDR3 is TGCGCCAGCAGCAAGGCGGACACCAACACTGAAGCTTTCTTT. This gives the protein CASSKADTNTEAFF.

This chain links TRBV5-5 with TRBJ2-2; weak D call: TRBD1 (5 bases). The CDR3 runs 16 residues. V lost 4 bases and J lost 3, with 16 bases in between. Germline V CDR1 and CDR2: SGHKS, YYEKEE (reference sequence). CDR3 residues: CASSPAPPGYTGELFF. The CDR3 DNA is TGTGCCAGCAGCCCAGCCCCCCCAGGGTACACCGGGGAGCTGTTTTTT.

The J gene is TRBJ1-5, the V gene TRBV7-9; possible D gene TRBD1, 6 bases. V gave up 4 bases and J gave up 4 bases, with 14 bases separating them. Germline V CDR1 and CDR2: SEHNR, FQNEAQ (reference sequence). This CDR3 comprises 15 residues. CDR3 sequence reads: CASSSPRTANQPQHF. CDR3 sequence (DNA): TGTGCCAGCAGCTCCCCGAGGACAGCTAATCAGCCCCAGCATTTT.

A remark on this clone: The junction does not match germline at one end; this may be a read error. The rearrangement joins TRBV3-1 (or the pseudogene TRBV3-2) to TRBJ2-5, with D perhaps given as TRBD1 or TRBD2 (6 bases each). CDR3 size: 15 residues. Germline V CDR1 and CDR2: LGHDT, YNNKEL (reference sequence). CDR3 bases: TGTGCCAGCAGCCAGCCGGGGGCAGCCAAAGAGGCCCAGTACTTC. It yields the protein CASSQPGAAKEAQYF.

The table lists this clone with a count of one. J is TRBJ2-1 and V is TRBV6-1; 14 nucleotides align to TRBD2. Per the germline V gene, CDR1 is MNHNS and CDR2 is SASEGT. V lost 4 bases, J lost 1 base, and 6 bases stayed unmatched. This CDR3 region has 18 residues. The CDR3 loop is CASSVRGLAGGSYNEQFF. CDR3 in DNA: TGTGCCAGCAGTGTCCGCGGACTAGCGGGAGGATCCTACAATGAGCAGTTCTTC.

This clone was seen once. The chain employs TRBV9 and TRBJ1-2; 9 bases align to TRBD1. The CDR3 has 16 amino acids. J was trimmed by 1 base and V by 3 bases; bases with no gene match: 7. Germline CDR1 SGDLS, CDR2 YYNGEE. CDR3 DNA: TGTGCCAGCAGCGGTGAGGGACAGGGATATAACTATGGCTACACCTTC. Residues: CASSGEGQGYNYGYTF.

The V call is TRBV5-5, the J call TRBJ2-7; the D gene is possibly TRBD2 (5 bases). Trimming stripped 1 base from V and 4 bases from J, with 12 bases between. The germline V gene encodes CDR1 SGHKS and CDR2 YYEKEE (reference sequence). The CDR3 spans 14 residues. CDR3 in DNA: TGTGCCAGCAGCTTGTGGGGAGATGGGTACGAGCAGTACTTC. It yields the protein CASSLWGDGYEQYF. Filled out from reference TRBV5-5 and TRBJ2-7, the complete variable domain reads DAGVTQSPTHLIKTRGQQVTLRCSPISGHKSVSWYQQVLGQGPQFIFQYYEKEERGRGNFPDRFSARQFPNYSSELNVNALLLGDSALYLCASSLWGDGYEQYFGPGTRLTVT.

V and J are TRBV28 and TRBJ2-1, with TRBD1 matching over 7 bases. Looked up from germline, CDR1 is MDHEN and CDR2 is SYDVKM. V dropped 6 bases and J dropped 5; count of bases not matched to a gene: 10. The CDR3 runs to 15 residues. The DNA of the CDR3 is TGTGCCAGCAGCCACAGGGGAAATCGCGACAATGAGCAGTTCTTC. Translated: CASSHRGNRDNEQFF.

The rearrangement uses TRBV5-4 and TRBJ1-5; D may be TRBD1 (5 bases). V was clipped by 0 bases and J by 7 bases, with 17 bases between them. The V gene's germline CDR1 is SGHNT and CDR2 YYREEE (reference sequence). This CDR3 spans 16 amino acids. The CDR3 sequence: CASSLDRGVRGQPQHF. The CDR3, as DNA: TGTGCCAGCAGCTTGGATCGGGGGGTTAGGGGACAGCCCCAGCATTTT.

The chain is built from TRBV15 and TRBJ1-4; 10 nucleotides agree with TRBD1. V shed 1 base, J shed 7 bases, and the junction held 9 bases outside the gene matches. This CDR3 region has 17 residues. In germline, CDR1 is LNHNV, CDR2 YYDKDF (reference sequence). The DNA of the CDR3 is TGTGCCACCAGCAGAGGGGGATCCGGGACAGGGGCTGAAAAACTGTTTTTT. Its protein product is CATSRGGSGTGAEKLFF.

This clone was observed once. V gene TRBV5-1 combines with J gene TRBJ2-6; weak D call: TRBD1 (5 bases). The V end lost 3 bases, the J end lost 0 bases, and 19 bases lay between the germline ends. The CDR3 spans 19 residues. Germline V lookup: CDR1 SGHRS, CDR2 YFSETQ. In nucleotides, the CDR3 is TGCGCCAGCAGCTCCGCAGGACAAATACCATACTCTGGGGCCAACGTCCTGACTTTC. Its protein product is CASSSAGQIPYSGANVLTF.

The chain couples TRBV7-9 to TRBJ1-6; 9 nucleotides align to TRBD1. V shed 7 bases, J shed 6 bases, and the junction held 10 bases outside the gene matches. Germline assignment: CDR1 SEHNR and CDR2 FQNEAQ (reference sequence). The CDR3 contains 16 residues. CDR3 amino acids: CASNPGTGSPNSPLHF. Here the CDR3 DNA reads TGTGCCAGCAACCCAGGGACAGGGAGCCCTAATTCACCCCTCCACTTT. Filled out from reference TRBV7-9 and TRBJ1-6, the complete variable domain reads DTGVSQNPRHKITKRGQNVTFRCDPISEHNRLYWYRQTLGQGPEFLTYFQNEAQLEKSRLLSDRFSAERPKGSFSTLEIQRTEQGDSAMYLCASNPGTGSPNSPLHFGNGTRLTVT.

The V gene is TRBV6-5, the J gene TRBJ1-3; D is unclear. The CDR3 loop spans 13 amino acids. Trimming removed 6 bases at V and 4 bases at J, with 10 bases between. The germline CDR1 and CDR2 sequences are MNHEY and SVGAGI. Here the CDR3 reads CASRAMGGNTIYF. CDR3 nucleotide sequence: TGTGCCAGCAGGGCGATGGGGGGAAACACCATATATTTT.

The chain links TRBV5-1 to TRBJ2-7, with D tentatively TRBD1 (5 bases). CDR3 length: 13 amino acids. The V gene's germline CDR1 is SGHRS and CDR2 YFSETQ. Trimming took 4 bases from V and 5 from J, leaving 13 bases between them. For the CDR3, the DNA is TGCGCCAGCAGCCTGGCAGGGATCCACGAGCAGTACTTC. Translation: CASSLAGIHEQYF. Full variable domain (remainder filled in from reference TRBV5-1 and TRBJ2-7): KAGVTQTPRYLIKTRGQQVTLSCSPISGHRSVSWYQQTPGQGLQFLFEYFSETQRNKGNFPGRFSGRQFSNSRSEMNVSTLELGDSALYLCASSLAGIHEQYFGPGTRLTVT.

This chain connects TRBV4-1 to TRBJ1-6, with TRBD1 matching over 7 bases. The trim removed 5 bases at V and 5 bases at J, leaving 9 bases unmatched. CDR3 length equals 16 residues. CDR1 and CDR2 (germline): MGHRA, YSYEKL. The CDR3 loop reads CASSNLDRVDNSPLHF. The DNA of the CDR3 is TGCGCCAGCAGCAACCTCGACAGGGTCGATAATTCACCCCTCCACTTT.

V gene TRBV9 combines with J gene TRBJ1-4; 7 bases fit TRBD1. This CDR3 spans 15 amino acids. CDR1 SGDLS and CDR2 YYNGEE come from the germline V gene. J lost 4 bases, V lost 4 bases, and 7 bases had no gene match. The DNA of the CDR3 is TGTGCCAGCAGCTCGAGGGACAGACATAATGAAAAACTGTTTTTT. This codes for CASSSRDRHNEKLFF.

V gene TRBV24-1 combines with J gene TRBJ1-5, with D hard to call. Looked up from germline, CDR1 is KGHDR and CDR2 is SFDVKD. The CDR3 contains 15 residues. The V end lost 5 bases, the J end lost 1 base, and 11 bases lay between the germline ends. CDR3 amino acids: CATSGRGLSNQPQHF. The DNA for the CDR3 is TGTGCCACCAGTGGCCGGGGTCTAAGCAATCAGCCCCAGCATTTT.

This clone was counted a single time. DNA of the CDR3: TGTGCCAGTAGTATAGGACAGGGGGCGCGTAACTATGGCTACACCTTC. Translated: CASSIGQGARNYGYTF. The chain couples TRBV19 to TRBJ1-2; 10 bases are a match to TRBD1. V lost 1 base, J lost 1 base, and 3 bases stayed unmatched. Germline V gene lookup returns CDR1 LNHDA and CDR2 SQIVND (reference sequence). The CDR3 is made up of 16 amino acids.

This chain joins TRBV7-9 and TRBJ1-5; no firm D call. This CDR3 is built from 13 residues. Germline V lookup: CDR1 SEHNR, CDR2 FQNEAQ (reference sequence). V lost 3 bases to trimming and J lost 3 bases, with 6 bases between them. The CDR3 reads CASSFGTNQPQHF. In DNA, the CDR3 is TGTGCCAGCAGCTTTGGCACCAATCAGCCCCAGCATTTT.

The V and J genes are TRBV5-1 and TRBJ1-2; 9 positions match TRBD1. V was clipped by 3 bases and J by 6 bases; unmatched bases: 9. Germline-derived CDR1 and CDR2 are SGHRS and YFSETQ. The CDR3 extends over 15 amino acids. The CDR3 reads CASSSADRGRNGYTF. The CDR3 DNA follows: TGCGCCAGCAGCTCGGCGGACAGGGGTCGAAATGGCTACACCTTC.

V and J are TRBV6-1 and TRBJ1-5, with D unclear. Trimming stripped 3 bases from V and 6 bases from J, with 9 bases between. Looked up from germline, CDR1 is MNHNS and CDR2 is SASEGT. CDR3 length: 13 residues. The chain's CDR3 is CASSDRRSQPQHF. In DNA, the CDR3 is TGTGCCAGCAGTGACAGGAGGAGTCAGCCCCAGCATTTT.

This chain uses TRBV6-1 with TRBJ1-5; TRBD1 is a possible D gene (5 bases). V shed 3 bases and J shed 7 bases, with 19 bases lying between them. The CDR3 is made up of 16 amino acids. CDR1 is MNHNS and CDR2 is SASEGT in the germline V gene. CDR3 DNA sequence: TGTGCCAGCAGTGATGGGTCAGTCGGATGGGGGCAGCCCCAGCATTTT. Translated: CASSDGSVGWGQPQHF.

This chain links TRBV19 with TRBJ1-2; D perhaps matches TRBD1 (6 bases). V was shortened by 8 bases and J by 4 bases, with 20 bases between the two germline ends. This CDR3 has 15 amino acids. CDR1 is LNHDA and CDR2 is SQIVND in the germline V gene (reference sequence). CDR3 in amino acids: CASLSPGAGLYGYTF. As DNA, the CDR3 is TGTGCCAGTCTCAGCCCAGGGGCAGGCCTCTATGGCTACACCTTC.

The chain uses TRBV24-1 and TRBJ2-3, with D unresolved. CDR1 and CDR2 (germline): KGHDR, SFDVKD. CDR3 size: 15 residues. The germline V and J ends were trimmed by 3 bases and 0 bases, with 9 bases remaining between them. The CDR3 bases are TGTGCCACCAGTGATGCAAAGGACAGCACAGATACGCAGTATTTT. Its translation: CATSDAKDSTDTQYF.

This clone was observed a single time. CDR3 bases: TGTGCCTCGAAAGGTCAACCAAACGTCGGAAACAAAGCTTTCTTT. It encodes CASKGQPNVGNKAFF. The rearrangement links TRBV30 to TRBJ1-1; D is undetermined. The CDR3 loop spans 15 amino acids. Trimming pared 7 bases from V and 9 bases from J, leaving 27 bases between. CDR1 GTSNPN and CDR2 SVGIG come from the germline V gene (reference sequence).

This clone has just a few counts. The CDR3 spells CASSALGGSSGNTIYF. In DNA form, the CDR3 reads TGTGCCAGCAGTGCTCTTGGGGGCAGCTCTGGAAACACCATATATTTT. The rearrangement joins TRBV6-1 to TRBJ1-3; TRBD1 might be the D (6 bases). Between the trimmed V and J ends, which lost 4 bases and 0 bases, there was a span of 13 bases. This CDR3 comprises 16 residues. Germline assignment: CDR1 MNHNS and CDR2 SASEGT.

The CDR3: CASSFYDQPQHF. The CDR3 nucleotides are TGTGCCAGTAGTTTTTACGATCAGCCCCAGCATTTT. The chain joins TRBV19 to TRBJ1-5; D is undetermined. V was pared by 5 bases and J by 5 bases, with 7 bases between. The CDR3 loop spans 12 amino acids. Germline loops: CDR1 LNHDA, CDR2 SQIVND (reference sequence). The variable domain in full, completed from reference TRBV19 and TRBJ1-5, reads DGGITQSPKYLFRKEGQNVTLSCEQNLNHDAMYWYRQDPGQGLRLIYYSQIVNDFQKGDIAEGYSVSREKKESFPLTVTSAQKNPTAFYLCASSFYDQPQHFGDGTRLSIL.

This clone has a single count. The chain uses TRBV10-3 and TRBJ1-1, with unresolved D. The germline V gene encodes CDR1 ENHRY and CDR2 SYGVKD. The ends were cut back, 1 base at V and 6 bases at J, with 6 bases in the middle. The CDR3 spans 12 residues. CDR3 nucleotides: TGTGCCATCAGTGAGTTGGCGGCTGAAGCTTTCTTT. This gives the protein CAISELAAEAFF.

V usage is TRBV5-8 and J usage is TRBJ1-2; 8 nucleotides match TRBD1. V shed 1 base and J 8 bases; nucleotides not matched to a gene: 7. This CDR3 has 14 amino acids. CDR1 SGHTS and CDR2 YDEGEE come from the germline V gene. CDR3 DNA: TGTGCCAGCAGCTTGAGGGGACAGGCAATGGGCTACACCTTC. Translated: CASSLRGQAMGYTF.